This is a list of T cell receptor beta chains from one sample in a study of T cell changes during pregnancy in multiple sclerosis. The protocol was immunoSEQ multiplex PCR, while the TCRdb copy is restricted to in-frame clones and leaves out a portion. The data hold 85,000 to 130,000 clones, with more than 80% observed a single time. This specimen consisted of peripheral blood, obtained in the second trimester of pregnancy. These receptors were obtained from a female donor with multiple sclerosis, enrolled in a pregnancy study. CDR3s include the opening cysteine and the closing phenylalanine or tryptophan. Each record gives: clone size, D gene, V gene, J gene, CDR3 DNA, CDR3 protein. D genes are given only for firm matches. Not all rows give a size; the values are once, few, many and, for expanded clones, a class.

abundance: .
d_gene: .
v_gene: TRBV5-1
j_gene: TRBJ2-1
CDR3nt: TGCGCCAGCAACGCTGCAGGAAATGAGCAGTTCTTC
CDR3aa: CASNAAGNEQFF

abundance: .
d_gene: TRBD2
v_gene: TRBV5-1
j_gene: TRBJ2-2
CDR3nt: TGCGCCAGCAGCTTGTCGGCAGCGGGGGGGCCCACCGGGGAGCTGTTTTTT
CDR3aa: CASSLSAAGGPTGELFF

abundance: .
d_gene: .
v_gene: TRBV27
j_gene: TRBJ1-1
CDR3nt: TGTGCCAGCAGCAGGGGTCTGAACACTGAAGCTTTCTTT
CDR3aa: CASSRGLNTEAFF

abundance: .
d_gene: TRBD1
v_gene: TRBV5-5
j_gene: TRBJ1-2
CDR3nt: TGTGCCAGCAGGATGGGTTGGGACAGTGGCTACACCTTC
CDR3aa: CASRMGWDSGYTF

abundance: .
d_gene: TRBD2
v_gene: TRBV7-3
j_gene: TRBJ2-5
CDR3nt: TGTGCCAGCAGCTTAGGACTAGCGGGGGAAGAGACCCAGTACTTC
CDR3aa: CASSLGLAGEETQYF

abundance: .
d_gene: TRBD1
v_gene: TRBV28
j_gene: TRBJ2-7
CDR3nt: TGTGCCAGCAACCCCGGGACAGGGGCCTACGAGCAGTACTTC
CDR3aa: CASNPGTGAYEQYF

abundance: .
d_gene: .
v_gene: TRBV5-1
j_gene: TRBJ2-1
CDR3nt: TGCGCCAGCAGCTTCAGGCCAGGCGCCTACAATGAGCAGTTCTTC
CDR3aa: CASSFRPGAYNEQFF

abundance: .
d_gene: TRBD1
v_gene: TRBV30
j_gene: TRBJ1-5
CDR3nt: TGTGCCTGGAGCCGAAATCCGTCGGACAGGGGCAATCAGCCCCAGCATTTT
CDR3aa: CAWSRNPSDRGNQPQHF

abundance: .
d_gene: .
v_gene: TRBV5-8
j_gene: TRBJ1-1
CDR3nt: TGTGCCAGCAGCCTGGGGTCCAGGGCATACACTGAAGCTTTCTTT
CDR3aa: CASSLGSRAYTEAFF

abundance: .
d_gene: .
v_gene: TRBV27
j_gene: TRBJ1-1
CDR3nt: TGTGCCAGCAGTCCCAGGGGAAGGGGTTGGAACACTGAAGCTTTCTTT
CDR3aa: CASSPRGRGWNTEAFF

abundance: once
d_gene: TRBD2
v_gene: TRBV6-4
j_gene: TRBJ2-2
CDR3nt: TGTGCCAGCGGACTAGGCACCGGGGAGCTGTTTTTT
CDR3aa: CASGLGTGELFF

abundance: .
d_gene: .
v_gene: TRBV30
j_gene: TRBJ2-7
CDR3nt: TGTGCCTGGAGTTCCGGTCTACCACTTTACGAGCAGTACTTC
CDR3aa: CAWSSGLPLYEQYF

abundance: .
d_gene: .
v_gene: TRBV2
j_gene: TRBJ2-6
CDR3nt: TGTGCCAGCAAGAACAGCTCTGGGGCCAACGTCCTGACTTTC
CDR3aa: CASKNSSGANVLTF

abundance: .
d_gene: TRBD1
v_gene: TRBV2
j_gene: TRBJ1-2
CDR3nt: TGTGCCAGCACCTCAGACACAGGGGTCTATGGCTACACCTTC
CDR3aa: CASTSDTGVYGYTF

abundance: .
d_gene: TRBD1
v_gene: TRBV6-1
j_gene: TRBJ1-3
CDR3nt: TGTGCCAGCATGAAGGGACAGGGGACGGGAAACACCATATATTTT
CDR3aa: CASMKGQGTGNTIYF

abundance: .
d_gene: TRBD2
v_gene: TRBV19
j_gene: TRBJ2-3
CDR3nt: TGTGCCAGTAAGACTAGCGGGGAACATACGCAGTATTTT
CDR3aa: CASKTSGEHTQYF

abundance: .
d_gene: .
v_gene: TRBV7-9
j_gene: TRBJ1-2
CDR3nt: TGTGCCAGCAGCCACACAGGGAGCGTCCCTCACTATGGCTACACCTTC
CDR3aa: CASSHTGSVPHYGYTF

abundance: .
d_gene: .
v_gene: TRBV27
j_gene: TRBJ2-3
CDR3nt: TGTGCCAGCAGGAAAGAAGGGGGCACAGATACGCAGTATTTT
CDR3aa: CASRKEGGTDTQYF

abundance: .
d_gene: .
v_gene: TRBV7-9
j_gene: TRBJ2-7
CDR3nt: TGTGCCAGCAGCTCGTTCCCCTGGGCGATCTACTTC
CDR3aa: CASSSFPWAIYF

abundance: .
d_gene: .
v_gene: TRBV7-8
j_gene: TRBJ2-7
CDR3nt: TGTGCCAGCAGCTTAGCGAGCAGGGCCGACGAGCAGTACTTC
CDR3aa: CASSLASRADEQYF

abundance: .
d_gene: TRBD1
v_gene: TRBV7-2
j_gene: TRBJ2-7
CDR3nt: TGTGCCAGCAGCTCGGACAGGCAAACGATCTACGAGCAGTACTTC
CDR3aa: CASSSDRQTIYEQYF

abundance: .
d_gene: TRBD1
v_gene: TRBV4-1
j_gene: TRBJ2-7
CDR3nt: TGCGCCAGCAGCCGGGGACAGGGCGACGAGCAGTACTTC
CDR3aa: CASSRGQGDEQYF

abundance: .
d_gene: .
v_gene: TRBV6-5
j_gene: TRBJ1-5
CDR3nt: TGTGCCAGCAGCCCGATACAGCTATCCAATCAGCCCCAGCATTTT
CDR3aa: CASSPIQLSNQPQHF

abundance: once
d_gene: .
v_gene: TRBV4-2
j_gene: TRBJ2-3
CDR3nt: TGTGCCAGCAGCCCTCTACACGGGAGCACAGATACGCAGTATTTT
CDR3aa: CASSPLHGSTDTQYF

abundance: .
d_gene: .
v_gene: TRBV5-1
j_gene: TRBJ1-1
CDR3nt: TGCGCCAGCAGCTCACAGGGTATGAACACTGAAGCTTTCTTT
CDR3aa: CASSSQGMNTEAFF

abundance: .
d_gene: TRBD1
v_gene: TRBV28
j_gene: TRBJ1-4
CDR3nt: TGTGCCAGCAGTTCCCCCGGACAGGCCACAACTAATGAAAAACTGTTTTTT
CDR3aa: CASSSPGQATTNEKLFF

abundance: .
d_gene: .
v_gene: TRBV5-1
j_gene: TRBJ1-1
CDR3nt: TGCGCCAGCAGCTTGGAGCTGGGGGCGGACACTGAAGCTTTCTTT
CDR3aa: CASSLELGADTEAFF